The entry that follows covers one T cell receptor (beta chain) sequence. These data originate in a study of coeliac disease. Method: immunoSEQ multiplex PCR; TCRdb's copy keeps in-frame clones and lacks some. The repertoire includes about 6,500 clones, 62% of them detected once, and 15% to 25% sits in the top ten. Sequencing was carried out using lymphocytes from the gut lamina propria. The receptor was isolated from a man aged 55 to 70 with celiac disease on a gluten-free diet.

In DNA, the CDR3 is TGTGCCAGCAGCCGATCGACAGGGGGGTTGGGACAGCCCCAGCATTTT. It specifies CASSRSTGGLGQPQHF. The V call is TRBV5-6, the J call TRBJ1-5; 9 nucleotides align to TRBD1. V lost 4 bases to trimming and J lost 7 bases; unmatched junction nucleotides: 12. CDR1 and CDR2 from the germline V gene are SGHDT and YYEEEE. The CDR3 has 16 amino acids.